The T cell receptor (beta chain) under discussion was sequenced for a study of cytomegalovirus exposure and HLA in healthy donors. Study summary: Researchers found that less than 90% of under 450 genotyped donors fell within the Caucasian-associated ancestry cluster.

This clone is large in the sample. As yet, its antigen is unknown. Primers included in the PCR were 60 Vbeta and 13 Jbeta primers. Sequenced by immunoSEQ multiplex PCR; TCRdb stores in-frame clones only, minus some. The table records roughly 110,000 clones, about 75% of them present only once. In germline, CDR1 is SEHNR, CDR2 FQNEAQ (reference sequence). V lost 3 bases and J lost 4; bases outside the gene matches: 7. The CDR3 is 15 amino acids. Regarding the study as a whole: In a later analysis, a genetic analysis reported fewer productive-TCR N-insertions in an Asian-associated ancestry cluster than the cohort average. In a later analysis, parvovirus B19, influenza, CMV and Epstein-Barr virus appeared linked to several top co-occurrence clusters.

This TCR came from a male donor in good health and CMV-seropositive. This sequence joins TRBV7-9 and TRBJ1-2, with 8 positions matching TRBD1. Sequenced: PBMCs. CDR3 residues: CASSLPGQDLYGYTF. The CDR3 DNA follows: TGTGCCAGCAGCTTGCCGGGACAGGACCTCTATGGCTACACCTTC.